The clone carrying this T cell receptor (beta chain) was observed at least ten times. The germline CDR1 and CDR2 sequences are DFQATT and SNEGSKA (reference sequence). The CDR3 has 17 amino acids. Trimming cost V 1 base and J 1 base; bases outside gene matches: 10. These data originate in a study of neurological immune-mediated disorders. The cDNA was generated through 5'RACE incorporating 10-nucleotide random UMIs. The yield of each sequencing run was over 160 million TCR-beta sequences from 15-18 subjects. TCRdb analysed the 5' RACE reads with MiXCR anew, one entry per CDR3 protein. The sample consists of 72,000 or so distinct CDR3 sequences, roughly 18% of them appearing once.

V and J are TRBV20-1 and TRBJ2-3; 8 nucleotides match TRBD2. Input material: PBMCs. The clonotype comes from a woman in her thirties or forties in good health. This CDR3 is CSARVAGGAGGTDTQYF. In DNA form, the CDR3 reads TGCAGTGCTAGAGTCGCGGGGGGAGCGGGGGGCACAGATACGCAGTATTTT.